This T cell receptor beta chain appears in the sequencing data of a study of cytomegalovirus exposure and HLA in healthy donors. J was trimmed by 3 bases and V by 1 base; bases with no gene match: 6. CDR3 size: 16 residues. The germline V gene encodes CDR1 SGHTA and CDR2 FQGNSA. Note on this clone: Its target is not known.

PCR involved 60 Vbeta and 13 Jbeta primers. The protocol was immunoSEQ multiplex PCR, while the TCRdb copy is restricted to in-frame clones and leaves out a portion. This sample has 84,000 or so clones; under 85% occur once, and the top ten carry around 2%. Study observations and caveats: A later analysis reportedly found fewer N-insertions in an Asian-associated ancestry cluster than the approximately 700-donor mean. CMV antigen specificity of three CMV-associated chains was confirmed in vitro. Sequence variants that were highly shared formed a cluster that was likely a sequencing artifact. The study recorded more than 150 TCR beta chains that were cytomegalovirus-associated.

The clonotype originates from a boy between 5 and 17 years old in good health and CMV-seronegative. The sequenced material came from PBMCs. The genes are TRBV7-2 and TRBJ2-7; 10 bases fit TRBD1. Written as DNA, the CDR3 is TGTGCCAGCAGCTTAGAACCGACAGGGGGCCTCTACGAGCAGTACTTC. Translating it yields CASSLEPTGGLYEQYF.